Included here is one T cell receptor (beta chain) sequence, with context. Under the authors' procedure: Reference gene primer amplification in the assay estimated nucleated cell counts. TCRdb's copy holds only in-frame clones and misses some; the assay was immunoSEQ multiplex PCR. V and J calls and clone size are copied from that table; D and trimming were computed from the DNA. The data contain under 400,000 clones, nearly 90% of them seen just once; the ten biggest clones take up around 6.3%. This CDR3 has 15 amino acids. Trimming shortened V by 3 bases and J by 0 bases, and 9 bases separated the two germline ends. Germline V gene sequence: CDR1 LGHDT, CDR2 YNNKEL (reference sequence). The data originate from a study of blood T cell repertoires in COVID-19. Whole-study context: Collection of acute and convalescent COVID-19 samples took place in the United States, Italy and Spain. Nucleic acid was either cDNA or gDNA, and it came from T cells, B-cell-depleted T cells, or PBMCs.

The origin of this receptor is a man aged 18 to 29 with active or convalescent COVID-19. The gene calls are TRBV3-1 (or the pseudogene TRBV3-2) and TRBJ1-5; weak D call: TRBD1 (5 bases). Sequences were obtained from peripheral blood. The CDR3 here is CASSHRVTSNQPQHF. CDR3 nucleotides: TGTGCCAGCAGCCACAGGGTTACTAGCAATCAGCCCCAGCATTTT.